This T cell receptor beta chain appears in the sequencing data of a study of blood T cell repertoires in COVID-19. In the study overall: Samples came from the United States, Italy and Spain, spanning acute and convalescent COVID-19. The cDNA or gDNA used as material had been derived from T cells, B-cell-depleted T cells, or PBMCs.

The protocol was immunoSEQ multiplex PCR, while the TCRdb copy is restricted to in-frame clones and leaves out a portion. The sample carries approximately 16,000 clones, roughly 80% recorded once. The trim removed 2 bases at V and 5 bases at J, leaving 0 bases unmatched. This CDR3 is 12 amino acids long. Germline CDR1 is MNHNS and CDR2 is SASEGT. Sequenced input: peripheral blood. This sequence was found in a human donor in a cohort sampled during active COVID-19. This chain connects TRBV6-1 to TRBJ2-7; 7 bases agree with TRBD2. CDR3 nucleotides: TGTGCCAGCAGTGAACGGGGGGACGAGCAGTACTTC. Translation: CASSERGDEQYF.